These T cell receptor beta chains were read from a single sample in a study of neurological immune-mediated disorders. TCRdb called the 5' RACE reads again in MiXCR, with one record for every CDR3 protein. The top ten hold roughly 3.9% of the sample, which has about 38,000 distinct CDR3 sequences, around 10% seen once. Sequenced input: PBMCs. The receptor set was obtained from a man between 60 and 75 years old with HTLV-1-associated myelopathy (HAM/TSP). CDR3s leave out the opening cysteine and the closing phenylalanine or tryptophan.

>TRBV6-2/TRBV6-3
ASSYRTLSSYGYT
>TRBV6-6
ASSIQGAGQPQH
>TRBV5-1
ASTSDSPGEKLF
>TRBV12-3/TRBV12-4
ASTYGGAAGNTIY
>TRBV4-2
DSSQDRAVPTREQY
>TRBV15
ATSRVVWGSTEAF
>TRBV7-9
ASSPGAGGNTEAF
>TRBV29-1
SVDLGGLAGGLSYNEQF
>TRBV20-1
SAGGDTEAF
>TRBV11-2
ASSSPGRRLTYEQY
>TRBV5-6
ASSSVAGGEKLF
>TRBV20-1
SARGIGDSYNEQF
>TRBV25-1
ASALAGGSYNEQF
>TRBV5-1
ASSLARARTTSNYGYT
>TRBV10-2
ASRATGEINYGYT
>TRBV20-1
SARGLQGYEQF